Here is one TCR beta chain with its context. CDR1 and CDR2 from the germline V gene are SEHNR and FQNEAQ (reference sequence). The CDR3 has 14 amino acids. Trimming shortened V by 3 bases and J by 4 bases, and 12 bases separated the two germline ends. This specimen comes from a study of blood T cell repertoires in COVID-19. Study-level background: Acute and convalescent COVID-19 samples came from the United States, Italy and Spain. The analysed material was cDNA or gDNA that came from T cells, B-cell-depleted T cells, or PBMCs.

In the authors' methods: Quantification of nucleated cells was approximated via reference gene primer amplification. The data were produced by immunoSEQ multiplex PCR, yet TCRdb's version contains in-frame clones alone and is incomplete. V and J calls and clone size follow that table, whereas D and trimming were derived from the DNA. The top ten hold roughly 15% of the sample, which has 91,000 or so clones, roughly 89% seen once. The receptor was derived from a human donor in a cohort sampled during active COVID-19. Input material: peripheral blood. This sequence joins TRBV7-9 and TRBJ1-1, with D maybe TRBD1 (5 bases). CDR3 sequence (DNA): TGTGCCAGCAGCTTCCCAGGGCTGGTCACTGAAGCTTTCTTT. Translating gives CASSFPGLVTEAFF.